This record concerns one TCR beta chain sequence. This sample was taken from a study of shared T cell receptors in the human thymus. The data were produced by immunoSEQ multiplex PCR, yet TCRdb's version contains in-frame clones alone and is incomplete. The table includes about 660,000 clones, roughly 88% detected once. V gave up 5 bases and J gave up 0 bases, with 17 bases separating them. Germline CDR1 reads MNHEY; CDR2 reads SMNVEV (reference sequence). This CDR3 comprises 16 residues. These data were likewise used in another study, on human thymus T cells. That paper states: It was healthy Finnish infants having corrective surgery for congenital heart defects who were the donors. Thymic tissue was derived from resections collected during corrective heart surgery. Across thymic and blood repertoires, the usage of V and J genes appeared to be biased. Related work found strong thymic repertoire overlap between unrelated individuals.

The sequence derives from a boy younger than two with a congenital heart defect. The sequenced material came from thymocytes. V and J are TRBV27 and TRBJ2-7, with D possibly being TRBD2 (6 bases). The CDR3 protein is CASSGGGRRPSYEQYF. Written as DNA, the CDR3 is TGTGCCAGCAGTGGGGGAGGACGGCGACCCTCCTACGAGCAGTACTTC.